This passage covers 17 T cell receptor beta chains from one sample sequenced in a study of OX40 agonist ivuxolimab in advanced cancers. Data came from immunoSEQ multiplex PCR; TCRdb stores just in-frame clones and leaves some out. The sample gives around 58,000 clones, approximately 90% of which show up once; around 1.4% is in the top ten. This material consisted of CD4+ or CD8+ T cells sorted from blood, taken in a trial of the OX40 agonist ivuxolimab. These receptor sequences come from an adult with an advanced solid tumor such as melanoma, head and neck, liver or kidney cancer.

V gene TRBV6-6 combines with J gene TRBJ2-7, with D unresolved. This CDR3 is 16 amino acids long. V gave up 0 bases and J gave up 0 bases, with 12 bases separating them. CDR1 and CDR2 (germline): MNHNY, SVGAGI (reference sequence). The CDR3 loop is CASSYSGFPGSYEQYF. CDR3 coding DNA: TGTGCCAGCAGTTACTCTGGTTTTCCGGGCTCCTACGAGCAGTACTTC.

The CDR3 loop is CSARLDSYEQYF. The CDR3 coding sequence is TGCAGCGCTCGTCTCGACTCCTACGAGCAGTACTTC. This chain joins TRBV29-1 and TRBJ2-7; D is uncertain. Germline values: CDR1 SQVTM, CDR2 ANQGSEA. This CDR3 region has 12 residues. V gave up 7 bases and J gave up 0 bases, with 10 bases separating them.

The chain uses TRBV5-1 and TRBJ2-5; 8 positions match TRBD2. This CDR3 spans 15 amino acids. Unmatched junction bases numbered 10, after V lost 4 bases and J lost 5 bases. Germline assignment: CDR1 SGHRS and CDR2 YFSETQ. In DNA, the CDR3 is TGCGCCAGCAGCCTGCGGGGGGCGGAATCGGAGACCCAGTACTTC. Protein: CASSLRGAESETQYF.

The J gene is TRBJ2-7, the V gene TRBV30; either TRBD1 or TRBD2 may supply D (5 bases each). CDR3 length: 13 amino acids. V was trimmed by 4 bases and J by 2 bases, leaving 12 bases between them. Germline CDR1 GTSNPN, CDR2 SVGIG (reference sequence). CDR3 sequence reads: CAWNRDGPYEQYF. The CDR3 bases are TGTGCCTGGAACCGGGACGGCCCCTACGAGCAGTACTTC.

This clone came up a few times. This chain links TRBV5-6 with TRBJ2-5, with 8 bases aligning to TRBD2. The CDR3 is 15 amino acids. V was clipped by 4 bases and J by 4 bases; unmatched bases: 9. Germline CDR1 SGHDT, CDR2 YYEEEE. The DNA for the CDR3 is TGTGCCAGCAGCCCGAATGCGGGGGGCGGAGAGACCCAGTACTTC. Translating it yields CASSPNAGGGETQYF.

The chain joins TRBV5-4 to TRBJ2-3; a possible D gene is TRBD2 (6 bases). The CDR3 runs 15 residues. Per germline, CDR1 SGHNT and CDR2 YYREEE (reference sequence). The V and J ends lost 1 base and 4 bases respectively, with 13 bases between them. CDR3 nucleotides: TGTGCCAGCAGCTTGCGTGCGGAGGGTCCAGATACGCAGTATTTT. Protein product: CASSLRAEGPDTQYF.

CDR3 loop: CASSAGSGRELFF. DNA of the CDR3: TGTGCCAGCAGTGCTGGGTCCGGGAGGGAGCTGTTTTTT. V and J are TRBV2 and TRBJ2-2; a possible D gene is TRBD2 (5 bases). There are 13 residues in the CDR3. The germline V and J ends were trimmed by 4 bases and 9 bases, with 12 bases remaining between them. CDR1 is SNHLY and CDR2 is FYNNEI in the germline V gene.

The V and J genes are TRBV5-1 and TRBJ1-2; 9 bases map to TRBD1. Per germline, CDR1 SGHRS and CDR2 YFSETQ. V gave up 4 bases and J gave up 4 bases; unmatched junction bases: 5. The CDR3 runs 14 residues. The CDR3 here is CASSTGTGIYGYTF. The CDR3, as DNA: TGCGCCAGCAGCACCGGGACAGGGATCTATGGCTACACCTTC.

Worth noting for this clone: Other DNA sequences in the sample encode the same CDR3. This chain joins TRBV5-1 and TRBJ1-1; tentatively, D is TRBD1 (6 bases). CDR1 is SGHRS and CDR2 is YFSETQ in the germline V gene. The V end was cut by 4 bases, the J end by 7 bases, with 14 bases between. The CDR3 runs to 13 residues. In DNA, the CDR3 is TGCGCCAGCAGCCGCGGGACAATCGATGAAGCTTTCTTT. It codes for CASSRGTIDEAFF.

The rearrangement links TRBV5-6 to TRBJ1-2; D may be TRBD1 (5 bases). This CDR3 has 14 amino acids. Trimming shortened V by 0 bases and J by 7 bases, and 13 bases separated the two germline ends. Germline V CDR1 and CDR2: SGHDT, YYEEEE. The CDR3, as DNA: TGTGCCAGCAGCTTGGCAGGGTTCGACCTTGGCTACACCTTC. Its translation: CASSLAGFDLGYTF.

The V and J genes are TRBV27 and TRBJ1-5; D perhaps matches TRBD1 (5 bases). The CDR3 length is 12 residues. The V gene lost 8 bases and the J gene lost 2 bases, with 7 bases spanning the gap. Germline CDR1 MNHEY, CDR2 SMNVEV (reference sequence). CDR3: CASGGGNQPQHF. As DNA, the CDR3 is TGTGCCAGCGGGGGGGGCAATCAGCCCCAGCATTTT.

The chain recombines TRBV6-5 with TRBJ1-2, with unresolved D. The CDR3 spans 13 residues. With 5 bases removed from V and 7 bases from J, the gap between germline ends came to 14 bases. Germline loops: CDR1 MNHEY, CDR2 SVGAGI. The CDR3 sequence is CASSAAAGAGYTF. Written as DNA, the CDR3 is TGTGCCAGCAGTGCTGCTGCGGGAGCTGGCTACACCTTC.

The sample holds one count of this clone. This chain connects TRBV7-3 to TRBJ2-5; 8 bases are shared with TRBD1. CDR1 SGHTA and CDR2 FQGTGA come from the germline V gene. Trimming took 5 bases from V and 7 from J; bases not matched to a gene: 9. The CDR3 totals 14 residues. The CDR3 DNA reads as TGTGCCAGCAGCCGCGGACAGGGTGGAGGGACCCAGTACTTC. Its translation is CASSRGQGGGTQYF.

The chain employs TRBV10-3 and TRBJ2-7, with 8 nucleotides matching TRBD2. The length of the CDR3 is 13 residues. The V segment lost 11 bases and the J segment 1 base; nucleotides outside the gene matches: 7. Germline CDR1 is ENHRY and CDR2 is SYGVKD. As DNA, the CDR3 is TGTGCCGCCTCACGGGGGGGATCCTACGAGCAGTACTTC. It yields the protein CAASRGGSYEQYF.

This sequence joins TRBV2 and TRBJ1-4, with 8 nucleotides matching TRBD1. Trimming cost V 5 bases and J 0 bases; bases outside gene matches: 5. This CDR3 has 16 amino acids. Per germline, CDR1 SNHLY and CDR2 FYNNEI. The chain's CDR3 is CASSRTGITTNEKLFF. The DNA of the CDR3 is TGTGCCAGCAGTAGGACAGGGATAACAACTAATGAAAAACTGTTTTTT.

J is TRBJ2-5 and V is TRBV28, with D possibly matching TRBD2 (5 bases). The better agreement between TRBJ2-7 and the DNA end casts doubt on the J call. Germline V lookup: CDR1 MDHEN, CDR2 SYDVKM. The CDR3 contains 16 residues. CDR3 nucleotides: TGTGCCAGCAGTTTGGGCCGACCGCGGGCTCTCGGCGAGCAGTACTTC. Amino acid sequence: CASSLGRPRALGEQYF.

The chain uses TRBV5-4 and TRBJ1-4; 7 nucleotides align to TRBD1. This CDR3 is built from 13 residues. Trimming at V came to 2 bases and at J to 6 bases, leaving 1 base not matched to a gene. Germline loops: CDR1 SGHNT, CDR2 YYREEE (reference sequence). CDR3 in DNA: TGTGCCAGCAGCTTAGACAGGGATGAAAAACTGTTTTTT. This gives the protein CASSLDRDEKLFF.